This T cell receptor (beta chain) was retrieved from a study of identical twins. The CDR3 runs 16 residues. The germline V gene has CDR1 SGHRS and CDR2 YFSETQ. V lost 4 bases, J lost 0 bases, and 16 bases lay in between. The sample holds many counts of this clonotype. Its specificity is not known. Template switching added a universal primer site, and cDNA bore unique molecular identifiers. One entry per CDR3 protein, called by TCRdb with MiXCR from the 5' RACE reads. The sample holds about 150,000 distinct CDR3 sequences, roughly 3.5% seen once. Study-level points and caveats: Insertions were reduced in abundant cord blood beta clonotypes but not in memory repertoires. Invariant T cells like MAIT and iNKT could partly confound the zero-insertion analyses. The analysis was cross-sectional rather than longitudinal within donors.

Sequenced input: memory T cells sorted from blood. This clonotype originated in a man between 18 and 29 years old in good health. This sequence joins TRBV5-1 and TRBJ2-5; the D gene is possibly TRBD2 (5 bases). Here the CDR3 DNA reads TGCGCCAGCAGCCCGATCGAGGAGGACCACCAAGAGACCCAGTACTTC. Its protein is CASSPIEEDHQETQYF.